This T cell receptor beta chain was retrieved from a study of response to subunit inactivated influenza vaccine. The CDR3 extends over 15 amino acids. Looked up from germline, CDR1 is SEHNR and CDR2 is FQNEAQ (reference sequence). With V trimmed by 4 bases and J by 2 bases, 5 bases remained unmatched. Study-wide findings and caveats: New T cells are recruited in small numbers by each seasonal influenza vaccination, according to the authors' suggestion.

With respect to this clonotype: What it binds is unknown.

TCRdb processed the RT-PCR reads anew with MiXCR; each CDR3 protein has one entry. Here the sample spans 400,000 to 650,000 distinct CDR3 sequences, 6.5% to 8% being singletons. The V call is TRBV7-9, the J call TRBJ2-3; 8 bases fit TRBD1. The material sequenced was PBMCs from blood, taken 23 months after vaccination. This sequence was found in a man aged 50 to 69 who received an inactivated influenza vaccine. CDR3 sequence reads: CASSSTGELTDTQYF. CDR3 in DNA: TGTGCCAGCAGCTCGACAGGGGAACTCACAGATACGCAGTATTTT.